The rows below give T cell receptor beta chains drawn from one sample of a study of T cell responses to AZD1222 COVID-19 vaccine. Sequencing used immunoSEQ multiplex PCR; TCRdb keeps in-frame clones, though not all of them. The sample comprises tens of thousands of clones, 70% to 90% of which are singletons, and around 5% rests with the top ten. The sample in question was peripheral blood, obtained 28 days after the second AZD1222 dose. The source of these receptors is an adult who received the AZD1222 COVID-19 vaccine. Each CDR3 is given with its conserved first and last residue. Each record gives: clone size, V gene, D gene, J gene, CDR3 DNA, CDR3 protein. The D gene is left open where the match is weak. Rows may omit the clone size; those that give it use once, few, many or a size class.

.,TRBV5-1,TRBD1,TRBJ2-5,TGCGCCAGCTCCGCTGGACAGGGAATGGAGACCCAGTACTTC,CASSAGQGMETQYF
.,TRBV6-1,TRBD1,TRBJ1-2,TGTGCCAGCAGTGAAGCTGGGGGACAGGGGGCCTATGGCTACACCTTC,CASSEAGGQGAYGYTF
.,TRBV18,.,TRBJ1-1,TGTGCCAGCCGCGAAGGGATTAACACTGAAGCTTTCTTT,CASREGINTEAFF
.,TRBV2,.,TRBJ1-1,TGTGCCAGCAGCCTACTTGCTGAAGCTTTCTTT,CASSLLAEAFF
.,TRBV7-8,TRBD2,TRBJ2-5,TGTGCCAGCAGCCCGCAGACTAGCGGGGGAGCAGAGACCCAGTACTTC,CASSPQTSGGAETQYF
once,TRBV14,.,TRBJ1-1,TGTGCCAGCAGCCGTCCGGGATCCGAAGCTTTCTTT,CASSRPGSEAFF
.,TRBV5-5,TRBD1,TRBJ2-2,TGTGCCAGCAGCGATCCCTGGGACAGGAGAACCGGGGAGCTGTTTTTT,CASSDPWDRRTGELFF
once,TRBV7-9,TRBD1,TRBJ2-7,TGTGCCAGCAGACCGACAGGGTCCTACGAGCAGTACTTC,CASRPTGSYEQYF
.,TRBV23-1,.,TRBJ1-5,TGCGCCAGCAAGGGGAATCAGCCCCAGCATTTT,CASKGNQPQHF
.,TRBV6-5,TRBD1,TRBJ2-7,TGTGCCAGCAGTTACCTCCCGGACAGGGGAGGCTACGAGCAGTACTTC,CASSYLPDRGGYEQYF
.,TRBV15,TRBD1,TRBJ2-2,TGTGCCACCAGCAGTCAAAGACGGACAGGAGCGACCGGGGAGCTGTTTTTT,CATSSQRRTGATGELFF
.,TRBV3-1/TRBV3-2,TRBD1,TRBJ2-1,TGTGCCAGCAGCCGATATCTTGACAGGGGGCCTATGAGTGAGCAGTTCTTC,CASSRYLDRGPMSEQFF
.,TRBV5-1,TRBD1,TRBJ2-1,TGCGCCAGCAGCCCGGGACAGGGGGTTTACAATGAGCAGTTCTTC,CASSPGQGVYNEQFF
.,TRBV10-1,.,TRBJ2-1,TGCGCCAGCAGTGCGGACTTAGGTGAGCAGTTCTTC,CASSADLGEQFF
few,TRBV3-1/TRBV3-2,.,TRBJ2-2,TGTGCCAGCAAAGGGAGCACCGGGGAGCTGTTTTTT,CASKGSTGELFF
.,TRBV5-1,TRBD1,TRBJ1-5,TGCGCCAGCAGCCCCGGACAGGGAGATCAGCCCCAGCATTTT,CASSPGQGDQPQHF
.,TRBV6-5,.,TRBJ2-1,TGTGCCAGCAGTTTCGAACAGTATGGTTCCTACAATGAGCAGTTCTTC,CASSFEQYGSYNEQFF
.,TRBV6-5,.,TRBJ1-1,TGTGCCAGCACCCCTGACACGAACACTGAAGCTTTCTTT,CASTPDTNTEAFF
.,TRBV28,TRBD1,TRBJ1-1,TGTGCCAGCAAACAGGGGGGCACTGAAGCTTTCTTT,CASKQGGTEAFF
.,TRBV2,.,TRBJ1-4,TGTGCCAGCAGTGAAGCGCTCGGGAGGACTAATGAAAAACTGTTTTTT,CASSEALGRTNEKLFF
.,TRBV2,.,TRBJ2-3,TGTGCCAGCAGTGACAGACTGGATACGCAGTATTTT,CASSDRLDTQYF
few,TRBV27,.,TRBJ1-6,TGTGCCAGCAGTTTGGGGGGACGGTATAATTCACCCCTCCACTTT,CASSLGGRYNSPLHF
.,TRBV3-1/TRBV3-2,TRBD2,TRBJ2-1,TGTGCCAGCAGTACCCGGAGGGGCGGGGGGAATGAGCAGTTCTTC,CASSTRRGGGNEQFF
.,TRBV5-1,TRBD2,TRBJ2-3,TGCGCCAGCAGCTCCGGACTAGCGGGAACAGATACGCAGTATTTT,CASSSGLAGTDTQYF
.,TRBV11-2,.,TRBJ2-2,TGTGCCAGCGAAACAGGTGGTAGCGGGAACACCGGGGAGCTGTTTTTT,CASETGGSGNTGELFF
.,TRBV6-1,.,TRBJ2-7,TGTGCCAGCAGTGACAGGGGGAGGGCGGCCTACGAGCAGTACTTC,CASSDRGRAAYEQYF
.,TRBV2,.,TRBJ1-5,TGTGCCAGCAGTGTGGACAAGACATGGGGTCAGCCCCAGCATTTT,CASSVDKTWGQPQHF
.,TRBV27,TRBD2,TRBJ2-5,TGTGCCAGCAGTTTAGGGCTAGCGGGCCCCCATACCCAGTACTTC,CASSLGLAGPHTQYF
.,TRBV9,.,TRBJ1-1,TGTGCCAGCAGCGTAGTCAGCCCGAACACTGAAGCTTTCTTT,CASSVVSPNTEAFF
once,TRBV6-5,.,TRBJ1-5,TGTGCCAGCAGTAGCGGGTCGGGAGGACAGCCCCAGCATTTT,CASSSGSGGQPQHF
.,TRBV6-1,.,TRBJ1-6,TGTGCCAGCAGTGAAGGCTGGGGGGCCACCCTCCACTTT,CASSEGWGATLHF
few,TRBV18,TRBD2,TRBJ2-5,TGTGCCAGCTCACCAGGGGGTACTAGCGGGCGAGAGACCCAGTACTTC,CASSPGGTSGRETQYF
.,TRBV7-2,TRBD1,TRBJ1-2,TGTGCCAGCAGCTACCCAGACAGGGGCATCTATGGCTACACCTTC,CASSYPDRGIYGYTF
.,TRBV6-5,TRBD1,TRBJ1-5,TGTGCCAGCAGCCGGGACAGGGGAAAAAACCAGCCCCAGCATTTT,CASSRDRGKNQPQHF
.,TRBV5-1,.,TRBJ2-7,TGCGCCAGCAGCTTGGCCGGGGCGGGGATAAGATACGAGCAGTACTTC,CASSLAGAGIRYEQYF
.,TRBV2,TRBD1,TRBJ1-2,TGTGCCAGCAGTCCTACGACAGGGCCTTCCTATGGCTACACCTTC,CASSPTTGPSYGYTF
once,TRBV15,.,TRBJ2-1,TGTGCCACCAGCAGGGAGCTGGGTCTAGGAAACAATGAGCAGTTCTTC,CATSRELGLGNNEQFF
.,TRBV7-6,.,TRBJ1-1,TGTGCCAGCAGCCAAGAAAACGGGGCTGTGAACACTGAAGCTTTCTTT,CASSQENGAVNTEAFF
.,TRBV18,TRBD2,TRBJ2-7,TGTGCCAGCTCACCTGGAGCGGGGGAGTATTACGAGCAGTACTTC,CASSPGAGEYYEQYF
few,TRBV7-9,TRBD1,TRBJ1-1,TGTGCCAGCAGCGACAGGGGGCCGGCTTTCTTT,CASSDRGPAFF
.,TRBV18,TRBD1,TRBJ2-5,TGTGCCAGCTCACCGGGACAGGGGGAGACCCAGTACTTC,CASSPGQGETQYF
few,TRBV7-9,.,TRBJ2-7,TGTGCCAGCAGCTTAGTCTCCTACGAGCAGTACTTC,CASSLVSYEQYF
once,TRBV5-4,.,TRBJ1-6,TGTGCCAGCAGCTTGGACGTAGCTAATTCACCCCTCCACTTT,CASSLDVANSPLHF
.,TRBV28,.,TRBJ1-4,TGTGCCAGCTCCAACGGGGGCGCAGGTGAAAAACTGTTTTTT,CASSNGGAGEKLFF
.,TRBV6-5,TRBD1,TRBJ1-1,TGTGCCAGCGGGATAGGGGGCGCGAACACTGAAGCTTTCTTT,CASGIGGANTEAFF
.,TRBV19,TRBD2,TRBJ2-3,TGTGCCAGTAGTTCTGAAGGACTAGCGGGGGGGACAGATACGCAGTATTTT,CASSSEGLAGGTDTQYF
.,TRBV18,TRBD2,TRBJ2-5,TGTGCCAGCTCATCAATAGCGGGGGCCGAAGAGACCCAGTACTTC,CASSSIAGAEETQYF
.,TRBV6-5,.,TRBJ2-7,TGTGCCAGCACTTCCCGCGGGGGCTTCTCCTACGAGCAGTACTTC,CASTSRGGFSYEQYF
.,TRBV6-5,.,TRBJ1-5,TGTGCCAGCAGCCTCCGAACCTTTCAGCCCCAGCATTTT,CASSLRTFQPQHF
once,TRBV7-2,.,TRBJ1-5,TGTGCCAGCAGCTCGGGCCACGGGGGGCCCCAGCATTTT,CASSSGHGGPQHF
.,TRBV7-8,.,TRBJ1-4,TGTGCCAGCAGCAGAGACAGCCTGGGCGGAGAAAAACTGTTTTTT,CASSRDSLGGEKLFF